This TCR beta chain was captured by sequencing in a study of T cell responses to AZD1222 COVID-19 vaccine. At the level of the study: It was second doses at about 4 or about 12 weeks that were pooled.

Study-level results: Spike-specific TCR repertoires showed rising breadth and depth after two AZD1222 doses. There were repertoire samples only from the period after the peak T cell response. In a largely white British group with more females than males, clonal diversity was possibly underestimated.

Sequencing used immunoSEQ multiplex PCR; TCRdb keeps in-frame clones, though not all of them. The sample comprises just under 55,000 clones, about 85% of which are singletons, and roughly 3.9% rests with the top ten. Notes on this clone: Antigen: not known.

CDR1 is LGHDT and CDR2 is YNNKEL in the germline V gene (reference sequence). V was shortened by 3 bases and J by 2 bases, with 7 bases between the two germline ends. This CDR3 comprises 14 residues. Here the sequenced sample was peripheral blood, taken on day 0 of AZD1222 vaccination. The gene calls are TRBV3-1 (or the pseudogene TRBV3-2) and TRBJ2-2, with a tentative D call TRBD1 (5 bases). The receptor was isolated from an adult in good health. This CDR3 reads CASSHRANTGELFF. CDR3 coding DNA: TGTGCCAGCAGCCACAGGGCTAACACCGGGGAGCTGTTTTTT.